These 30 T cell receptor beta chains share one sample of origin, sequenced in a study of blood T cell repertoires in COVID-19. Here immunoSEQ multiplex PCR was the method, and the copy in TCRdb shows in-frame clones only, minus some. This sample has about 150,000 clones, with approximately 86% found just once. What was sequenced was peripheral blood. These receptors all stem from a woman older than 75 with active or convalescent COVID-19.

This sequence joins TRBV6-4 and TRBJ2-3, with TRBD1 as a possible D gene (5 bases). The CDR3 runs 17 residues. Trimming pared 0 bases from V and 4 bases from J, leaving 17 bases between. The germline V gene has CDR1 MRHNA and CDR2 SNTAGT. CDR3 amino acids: CASSDSEVRVDPDTQYF. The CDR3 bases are TGTGCCAGCAGTGACTCTGAGGTCAGGGTGGACCCAGATACGCAGTATTTT.

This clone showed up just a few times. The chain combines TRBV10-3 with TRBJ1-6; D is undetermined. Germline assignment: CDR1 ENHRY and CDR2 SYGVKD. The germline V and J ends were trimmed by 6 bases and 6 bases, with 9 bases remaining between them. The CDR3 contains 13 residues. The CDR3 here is CAIRLGPNSPLHF. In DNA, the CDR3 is TGTGCCATCAGACTCGGTCCTAATTCACCCCTCCACTTT.

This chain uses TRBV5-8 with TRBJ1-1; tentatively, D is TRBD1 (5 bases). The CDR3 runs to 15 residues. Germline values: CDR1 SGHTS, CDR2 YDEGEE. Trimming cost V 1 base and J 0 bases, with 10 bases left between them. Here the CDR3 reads CASSLRAGLNTEAFF. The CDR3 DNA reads TGTGCCAGCAGCTTGCGCGCGGGACTGAACACTGAAGCTTTCTTT. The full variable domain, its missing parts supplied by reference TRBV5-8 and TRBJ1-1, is EAGVTQSPTHLIKTRGQQATLRCSPISGHTSVYWYQQALGLGLQFLLWYDEGEERNRGNFPPRFSGRQFPNYSSELNVNALELEDSALYLCASSLRAGLNTEAFFGQGTRLTVV.

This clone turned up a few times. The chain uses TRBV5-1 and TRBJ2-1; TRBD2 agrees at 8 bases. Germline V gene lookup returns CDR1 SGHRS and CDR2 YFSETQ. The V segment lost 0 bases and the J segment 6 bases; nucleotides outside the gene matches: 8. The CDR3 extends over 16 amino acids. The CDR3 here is CASSLAPLAAINEQFF. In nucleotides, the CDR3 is TGCGCCAGCAGCTTGGCGCCACTAGCGGCTATCAATGAGCAGTTCTTC.

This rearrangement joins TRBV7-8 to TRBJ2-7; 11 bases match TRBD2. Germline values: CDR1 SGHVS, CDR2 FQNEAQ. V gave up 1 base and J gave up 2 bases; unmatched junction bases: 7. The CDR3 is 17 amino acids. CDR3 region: CASSLVSGGLAAYEQYF. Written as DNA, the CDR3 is TGTGCCAGCAGCTTAGTGAGTGGGGGACTAGCGGCCTACGAGCAGTACTTC.

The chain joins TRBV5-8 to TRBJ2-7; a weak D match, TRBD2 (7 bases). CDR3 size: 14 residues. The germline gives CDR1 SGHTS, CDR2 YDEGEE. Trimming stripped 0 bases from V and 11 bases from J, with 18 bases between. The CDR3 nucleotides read TGTGCCAGCAGCTTGGAACGGGGGGCCGTTTCGGAGTACTTC. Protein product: CASSLERGAVSEYF.

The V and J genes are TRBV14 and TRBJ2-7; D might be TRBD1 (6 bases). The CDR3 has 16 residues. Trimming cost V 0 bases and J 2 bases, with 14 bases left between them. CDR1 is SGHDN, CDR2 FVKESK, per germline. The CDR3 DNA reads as TGTGCCAGCAGCCAAGATCGTCAGGGGCCACCCTACGAGCAGTACTTC. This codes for CASSQDRQGPPYEQYF.

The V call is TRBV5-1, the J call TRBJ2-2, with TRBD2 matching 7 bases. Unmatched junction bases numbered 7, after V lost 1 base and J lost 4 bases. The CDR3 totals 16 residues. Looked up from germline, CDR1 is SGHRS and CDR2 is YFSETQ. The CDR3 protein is CASSLLRETGTGELFF. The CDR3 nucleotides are TGCGCCAGCAGCTTGCTGCGGGAGACGGGCACCGGGGAGCTGTTTTTT.

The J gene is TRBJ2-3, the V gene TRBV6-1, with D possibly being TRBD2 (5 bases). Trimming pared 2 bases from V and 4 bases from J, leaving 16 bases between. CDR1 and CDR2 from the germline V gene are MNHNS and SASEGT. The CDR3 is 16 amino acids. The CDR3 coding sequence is TGTGCCAGCAGTGAATTTGAAGCGGTCCCCCCAGATACGCAGTATTTT. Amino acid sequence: CASSEFEAVPPDTQYF.

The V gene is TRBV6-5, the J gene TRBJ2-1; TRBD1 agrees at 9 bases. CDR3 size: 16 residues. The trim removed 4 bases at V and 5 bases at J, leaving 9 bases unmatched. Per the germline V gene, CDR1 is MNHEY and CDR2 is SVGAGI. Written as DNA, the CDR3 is TGTGCCAGCAGTTGGGGACAGGGAAGGGGAGACAATGAGCAGTTCTTC. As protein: CASSWGQGRGDNEQFF.

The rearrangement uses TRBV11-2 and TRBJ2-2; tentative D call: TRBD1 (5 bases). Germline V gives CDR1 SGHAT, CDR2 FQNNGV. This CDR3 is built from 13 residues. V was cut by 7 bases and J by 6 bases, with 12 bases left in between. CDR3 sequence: CASNPKGPGELFF. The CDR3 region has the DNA TGTGCCAGCAACCCGAAGGGGCCCGGGGAGCTGTTTTTT.

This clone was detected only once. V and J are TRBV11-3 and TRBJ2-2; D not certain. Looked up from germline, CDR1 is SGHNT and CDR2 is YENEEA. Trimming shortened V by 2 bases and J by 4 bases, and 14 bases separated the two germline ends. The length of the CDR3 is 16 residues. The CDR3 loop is CASSLTRLGGTGELFF. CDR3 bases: TGTGCCAGCAGCTTAACACGGCTAGGTGGCACCGGGGAGCTGTTTTTT. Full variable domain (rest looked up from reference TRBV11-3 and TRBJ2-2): EAGVVQSPRYKIIEKKQPVAFWCNPISGHNTLYWYLQNLGQGPELLIRYENEEAVDDSQLPKDRFSAERLKGVDSTLKIQPAELGDSAVYLCASSLTRLGGTGELFFGEGSRLTVL.

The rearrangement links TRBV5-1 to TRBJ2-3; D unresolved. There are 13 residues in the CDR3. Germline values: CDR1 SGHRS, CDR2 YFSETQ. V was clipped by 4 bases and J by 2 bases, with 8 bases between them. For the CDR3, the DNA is TGCGCCAGCAGCGTAACACACACAGATACGCAGTATTTT. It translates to CASSVTHTDTQYF.

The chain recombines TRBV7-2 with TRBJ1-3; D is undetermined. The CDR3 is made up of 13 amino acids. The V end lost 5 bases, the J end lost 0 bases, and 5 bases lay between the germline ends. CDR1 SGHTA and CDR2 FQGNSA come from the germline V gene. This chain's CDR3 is CASSPISGNTIYF. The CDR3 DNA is TGTGCCAGCAGCCCCATCTCTGGAAACACCATATATTTT.

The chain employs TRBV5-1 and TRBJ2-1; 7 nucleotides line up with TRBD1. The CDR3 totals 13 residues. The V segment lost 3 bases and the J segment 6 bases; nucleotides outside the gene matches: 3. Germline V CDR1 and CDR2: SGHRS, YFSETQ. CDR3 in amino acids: CASSWTGPNEQFF. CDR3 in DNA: TGCGCCAGCAGCTGGACAGGTCCCAATGAGCAGTTCTTC.

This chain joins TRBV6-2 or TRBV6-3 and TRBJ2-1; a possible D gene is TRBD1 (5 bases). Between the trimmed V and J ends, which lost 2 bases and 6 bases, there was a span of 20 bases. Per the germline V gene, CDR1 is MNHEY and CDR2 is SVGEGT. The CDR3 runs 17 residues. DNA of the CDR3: TGTGCCAGCAGTTACCTGACGGACGCAGGGTATTTCAATGAGCAGTTCTTC. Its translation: CASSYLTDAGYFNEQFF.

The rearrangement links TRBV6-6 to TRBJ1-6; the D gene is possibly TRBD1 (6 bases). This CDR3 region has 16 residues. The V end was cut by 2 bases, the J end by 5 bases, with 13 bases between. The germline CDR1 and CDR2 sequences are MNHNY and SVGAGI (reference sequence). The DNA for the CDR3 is TGTGCCAGCAGTTACGGCAGGGGAAGGAATAATTCACCCCTCCACTTT. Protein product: CASSYGRGRNNSPLHF.

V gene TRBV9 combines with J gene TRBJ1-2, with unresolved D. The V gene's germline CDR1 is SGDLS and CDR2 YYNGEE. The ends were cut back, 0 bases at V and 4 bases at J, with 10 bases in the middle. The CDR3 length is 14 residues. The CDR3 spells CASSVVVSGYGYTF. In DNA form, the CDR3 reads TGTGCCAGCAGCGTAGTAGTATCGGGCTATGGCTACACCTTC.

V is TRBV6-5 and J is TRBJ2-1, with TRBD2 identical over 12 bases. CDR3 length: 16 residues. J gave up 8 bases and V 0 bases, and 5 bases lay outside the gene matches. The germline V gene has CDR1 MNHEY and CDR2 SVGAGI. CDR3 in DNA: TGTGCCAGCAGTTACTCCCTAGCGGGAGGGCCGCATGAGCAGTTCTTC. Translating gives CASSYSLAGGPHEQFF.

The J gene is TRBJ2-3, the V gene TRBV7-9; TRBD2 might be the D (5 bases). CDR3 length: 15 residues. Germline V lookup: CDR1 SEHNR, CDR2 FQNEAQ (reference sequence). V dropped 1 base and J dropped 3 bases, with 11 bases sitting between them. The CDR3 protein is CASSLEGVRTDTQYF. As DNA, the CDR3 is TGTGCCAGCAGCTTAGAGGGAGTTAGGACAGATACGCAGTATTTT.

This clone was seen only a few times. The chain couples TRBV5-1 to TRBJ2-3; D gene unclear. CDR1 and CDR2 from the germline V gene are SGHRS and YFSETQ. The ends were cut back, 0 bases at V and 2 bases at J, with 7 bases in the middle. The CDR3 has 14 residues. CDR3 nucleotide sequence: TGCGCCAGCAGCTTGGACACCGCCACAGATACGCAGTATTTT. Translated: CASSLDTATDTQYF.

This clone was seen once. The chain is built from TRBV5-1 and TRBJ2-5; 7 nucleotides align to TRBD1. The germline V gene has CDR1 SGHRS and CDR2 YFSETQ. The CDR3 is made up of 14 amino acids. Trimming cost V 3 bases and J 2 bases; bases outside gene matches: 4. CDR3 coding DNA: TGCGCCAGCAGCTGGGACAGTTTACAAGAGACCCAGTACTTC. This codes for CASSWDSLQETQYF.

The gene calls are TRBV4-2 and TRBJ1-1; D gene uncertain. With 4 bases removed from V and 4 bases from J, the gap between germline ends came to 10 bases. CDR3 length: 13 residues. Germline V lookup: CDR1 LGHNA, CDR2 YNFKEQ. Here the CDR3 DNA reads TGTGCCAGCAGCCCCCAAGGGAGCACTGAAGCTTTCTTT. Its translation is CASSPQGSTEAFF.

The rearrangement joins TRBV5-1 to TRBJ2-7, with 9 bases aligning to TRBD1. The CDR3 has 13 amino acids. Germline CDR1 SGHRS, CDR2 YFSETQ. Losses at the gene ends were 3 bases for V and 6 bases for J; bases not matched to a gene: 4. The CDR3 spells CASSSDRGGEQYF. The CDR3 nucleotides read TGCGCCAGCAGCTCCGACAGGGGGGGCGAGCAGTACTTC.

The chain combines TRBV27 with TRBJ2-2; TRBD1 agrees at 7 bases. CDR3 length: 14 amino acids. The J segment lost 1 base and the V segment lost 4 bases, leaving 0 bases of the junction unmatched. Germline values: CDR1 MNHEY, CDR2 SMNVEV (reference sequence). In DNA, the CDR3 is TGTGCCAGCAGTTGGACAGGGAACACCGGGGAGCTGTTTTTT. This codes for CASSWTGNTGELFF.

In nucleotides, the CDR3 is TGTGCCAGCAGTCGCCCCCAAGTGGAGGGCGAGTATGGCTACACCTTC. Translated, it gives CASSRPQVEGEYGYTF. This sequence joins TRBV6-6 and TRBJ1-2, with no clear D. Germline V CDR1 and CDR2: MNHNY, SVGAGI (reference sequence). The CDR3 covers 16 residues. The ends were cut back, 5 bases at V and 5 bases at J, with 21 bases in the middle.

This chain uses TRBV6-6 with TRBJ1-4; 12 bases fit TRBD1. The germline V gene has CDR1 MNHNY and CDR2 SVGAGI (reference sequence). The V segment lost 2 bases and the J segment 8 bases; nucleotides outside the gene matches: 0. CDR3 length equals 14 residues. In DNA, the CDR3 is TGTGCCAGCAGTTACGGGACAGGGGGCGAAAAACTGTTTTTT. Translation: CASSYGTGGEKLFF.

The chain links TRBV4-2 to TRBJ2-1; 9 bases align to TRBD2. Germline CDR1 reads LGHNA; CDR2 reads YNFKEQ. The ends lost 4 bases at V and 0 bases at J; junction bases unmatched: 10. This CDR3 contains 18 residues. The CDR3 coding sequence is TGTGCCAGCAGCCGAGATACTAGCGGGTCCAGCTCCTACAATGAGCAGTTCTTC. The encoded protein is CASSRDTSGSSSYNEQFF.

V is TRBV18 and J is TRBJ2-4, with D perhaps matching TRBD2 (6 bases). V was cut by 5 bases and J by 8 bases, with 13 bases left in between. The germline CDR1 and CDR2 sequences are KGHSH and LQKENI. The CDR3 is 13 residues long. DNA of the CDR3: TGTGCCAGCTCAACAACCGGGACTGACATTCAGTACTTC. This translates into CASSTTGTDIQYF.

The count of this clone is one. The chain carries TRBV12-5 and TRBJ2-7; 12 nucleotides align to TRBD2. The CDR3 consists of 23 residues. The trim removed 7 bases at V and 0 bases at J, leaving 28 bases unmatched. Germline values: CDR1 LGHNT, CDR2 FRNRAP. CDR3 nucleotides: TGTGCTAGTGATATGGGGGCCAGGGCAAAAGGACTAGCGGGATCCTCGAGCTCCTACGAGCAGTACTTC. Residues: CASDMGARAKGLAGSSSSYEQYF.